The sequence of this T cell receptor (beta chain) was determined in a study of T cell repertoires in cytomegalovirus infection. Study context: Evidence of both CMV infection and a matching HLA type came from public TCR beta signatures.

Points on this clonotype: Its antigen is currently unknown.

TCRdb re-called the reads with MiXCR, one entry per CDR3 protein. Among about 530,000 distinct CDR3 sequences listed, about a quarter were seen once. Study-wide points: CMV carriers with the relevant HLA were identified by cumulative public TCR beta family frequency. Within the response measured ex vivo, HLA-C-restricted CMV-specific TCR beta clonotypes were dominant.

This CDR3 comprises 15 residues. The V gene's germline CDR1 is GTSNPN and CDR2 SVGIG (reference sequence). V lost 2 bases and J 5 bases, leaving 18 bases between the germline ends. The TCR originated in a human donor in good health (CMV status not recorded). Some clones in this sample may be carry-over from other donors' samples. The material sequenced was PBMCs. The gene calls are TRBV30 and TRBJ1-2, with a possible D match to TRBD1 (6 bases). This CDR3 reads CAWSPTNRVVYGYTF. DNA for the CDR3: TGTGCCTGGAGTCCTACTAACAGGGTTGTGTATGGCTACACCTTC.